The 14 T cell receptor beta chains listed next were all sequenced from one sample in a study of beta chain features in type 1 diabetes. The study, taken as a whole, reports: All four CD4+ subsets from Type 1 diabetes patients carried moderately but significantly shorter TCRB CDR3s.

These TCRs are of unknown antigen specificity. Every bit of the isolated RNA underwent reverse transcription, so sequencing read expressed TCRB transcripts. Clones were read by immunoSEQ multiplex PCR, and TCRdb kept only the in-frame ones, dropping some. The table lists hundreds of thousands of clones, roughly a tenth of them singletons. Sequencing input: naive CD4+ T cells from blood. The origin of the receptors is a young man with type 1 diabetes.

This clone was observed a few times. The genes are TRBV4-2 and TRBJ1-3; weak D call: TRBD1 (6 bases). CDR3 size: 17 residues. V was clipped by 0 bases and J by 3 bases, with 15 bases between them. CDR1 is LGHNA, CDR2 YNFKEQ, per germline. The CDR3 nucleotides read TGTGCCAGCAGCCAAGATCGGCTGACAGGTTATGGAAACACCATATATTTT. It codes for CASSQDRLTGYGNTIYF.

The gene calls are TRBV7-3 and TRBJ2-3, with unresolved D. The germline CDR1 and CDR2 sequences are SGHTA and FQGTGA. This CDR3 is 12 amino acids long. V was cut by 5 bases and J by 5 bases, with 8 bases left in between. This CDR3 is CASSRSGDTQYF. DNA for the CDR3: TGTGCCAGCAGCCGTAGTGGAGATACGCAGTATTTT. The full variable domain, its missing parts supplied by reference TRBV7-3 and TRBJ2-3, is GAGVSQTPSNKVTEKGKYVELRCDPISGHTALYWYRQSLGQGPEFLIYFQGTGAADDSGLPNDRFFAVRPEGSVSTLKIQRTERGDSAVYLCASSRSGDTQYFGPGTRLTVL.

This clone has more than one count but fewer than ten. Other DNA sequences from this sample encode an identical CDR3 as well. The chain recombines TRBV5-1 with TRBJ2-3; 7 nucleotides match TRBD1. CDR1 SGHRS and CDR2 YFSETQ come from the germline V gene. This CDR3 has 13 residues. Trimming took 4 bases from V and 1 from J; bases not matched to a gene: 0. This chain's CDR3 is CASSGQGTDTQYF. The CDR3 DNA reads TGCGCCAGCAGCGGACAGGGCACAGATACGCAGTATTTT.

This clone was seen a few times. Here the CDR3 DNA reads TGTGCCAGCAGCTTTGGACAGGGGAACTACGAGCAGTACTTC. It translates to CASSFGQGNYEQYF. The chain has TRBV7-2 and TRBJ2-7, with 9 bases aligning to TRBD1. With V trimmed by 3 bases and J by 3 bases, 3 bases remained unmatched. The germline gives CDR1 SGHTA, CDR2 FQGNSA. The CDR3 has 14 amino acids.

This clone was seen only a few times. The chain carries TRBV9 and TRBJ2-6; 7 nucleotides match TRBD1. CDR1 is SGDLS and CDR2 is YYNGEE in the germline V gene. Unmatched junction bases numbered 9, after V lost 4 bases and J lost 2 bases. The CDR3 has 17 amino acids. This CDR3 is CASSSSRGTAGANVLTF. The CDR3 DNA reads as TGTGCCAGCAGCTCATCGCGTGGGACAGCTGGGGCCAACGTCCTGACTTTC.

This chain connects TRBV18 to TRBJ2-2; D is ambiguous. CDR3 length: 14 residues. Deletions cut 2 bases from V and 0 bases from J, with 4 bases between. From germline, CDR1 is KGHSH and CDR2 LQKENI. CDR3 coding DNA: TGTGCCAGCTCACCAGCGTCGAACACCGGGGAGCTGTTTTTT. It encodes CASSPASNTGELFF.

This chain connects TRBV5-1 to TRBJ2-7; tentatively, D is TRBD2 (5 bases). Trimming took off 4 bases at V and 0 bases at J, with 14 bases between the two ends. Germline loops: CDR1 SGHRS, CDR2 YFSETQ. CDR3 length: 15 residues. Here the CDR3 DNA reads TGCGCCAGCAGCGAGGGCTTTGGGATCTCCTACGAGCAGTACTTC. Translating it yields CASSEGFGISYEQYF.

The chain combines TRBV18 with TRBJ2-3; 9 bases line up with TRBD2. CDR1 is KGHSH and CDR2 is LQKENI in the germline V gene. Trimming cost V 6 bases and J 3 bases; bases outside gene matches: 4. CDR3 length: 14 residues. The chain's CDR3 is CASSKTSGTDTQYF. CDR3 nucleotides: TGTGCCAGCTCCAAGACTAGCGGAACAGATACGCAGTATTTT. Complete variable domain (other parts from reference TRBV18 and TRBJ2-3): NAGVMQNPRHLVRRRGQEARLRCSPMKGHSHVYWYRQLPEEGLKFMVYLQKENIIDESGMPKERFSAEFPKEGPSILRIQQVVRGDSAAYFCASSKTSGTDTQYFGPGTRLTVL.

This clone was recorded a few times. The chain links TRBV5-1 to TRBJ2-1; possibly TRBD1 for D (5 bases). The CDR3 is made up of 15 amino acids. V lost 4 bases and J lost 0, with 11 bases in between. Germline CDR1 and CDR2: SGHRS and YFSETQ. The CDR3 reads CASSTTASSYNEQFF. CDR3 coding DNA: TGCGCCAGCAGCACGACAGCGAGCTCCTACAATGAGCAGTTCTTC.

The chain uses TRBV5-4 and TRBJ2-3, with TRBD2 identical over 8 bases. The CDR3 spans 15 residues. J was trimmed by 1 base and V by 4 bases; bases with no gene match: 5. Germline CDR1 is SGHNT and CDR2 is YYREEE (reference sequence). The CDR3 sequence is CASSTGTRGTDTQYF. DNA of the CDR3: TGTGCCAGCAGCACCGGGACTAGGGGCACAGATACGCAGTATTTT.

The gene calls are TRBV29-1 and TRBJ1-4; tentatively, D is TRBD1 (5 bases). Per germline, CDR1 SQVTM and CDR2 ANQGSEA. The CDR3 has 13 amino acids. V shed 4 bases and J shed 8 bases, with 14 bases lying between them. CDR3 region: CSVGQGTSEKLFF. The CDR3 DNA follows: TGCAGCGTTGGGCAGGGTACGTCCGAAAAACTGTTTTTT.

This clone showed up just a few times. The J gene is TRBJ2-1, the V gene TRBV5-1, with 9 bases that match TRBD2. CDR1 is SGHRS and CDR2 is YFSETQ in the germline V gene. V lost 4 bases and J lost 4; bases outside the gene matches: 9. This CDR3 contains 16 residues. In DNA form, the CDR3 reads TGCGCCAGCAGCCCCTCCTCCAGCGGGGGGTACAATGAGCAGTTCTTC. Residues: CASSPSSSGGYNEQFF.

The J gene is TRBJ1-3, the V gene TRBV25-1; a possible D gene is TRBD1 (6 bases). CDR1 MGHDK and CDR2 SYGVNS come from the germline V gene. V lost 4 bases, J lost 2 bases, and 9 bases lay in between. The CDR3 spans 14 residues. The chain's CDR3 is CASSVTGTGNTIYF. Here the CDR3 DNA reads TGTGCCAGCAGTGTAACAGGGACTGGAAACACCATATATTTT.

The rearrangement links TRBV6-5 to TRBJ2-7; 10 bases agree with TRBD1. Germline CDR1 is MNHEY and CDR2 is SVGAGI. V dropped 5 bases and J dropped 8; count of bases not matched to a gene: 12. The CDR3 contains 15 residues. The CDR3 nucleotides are TGTGCCAGCAGTCAATCTAAGACAGGGGGCGGCAAGCAGTACTTC. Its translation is CASSQSKTGGGKQYF.